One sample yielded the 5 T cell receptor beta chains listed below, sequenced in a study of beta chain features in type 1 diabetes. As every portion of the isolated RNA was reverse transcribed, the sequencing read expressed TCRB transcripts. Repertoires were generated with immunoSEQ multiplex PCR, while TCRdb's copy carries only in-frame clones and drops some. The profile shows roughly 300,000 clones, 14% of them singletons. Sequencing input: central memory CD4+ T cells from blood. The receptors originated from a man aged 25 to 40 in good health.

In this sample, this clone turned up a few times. CDR3 nucleotides: TGTGCCAGCAGCTTGCGGACAGGAGACAATGAGCAGTTCTTC. It translates to CASSLRTGDNEQFF. The chain has TRBV7-7 and TRBJ2-1, with 7 nucleotides matching TRBD1. The V segment lost 3 bases and the J segment 5 bases; nucleotides outside the gene matches: 4. The CDR3 length is 14 residues. Germline loops: CDR1 SSHAT, CDR2 FNYEAQ (reference sequence). The full variable domain, with the rest looked up from reference TRBV7-7 and TRBJ2-1, is GAGVSQSPRYKVTKRGQDVTLRCDPISSHATLYWYQQALGQGPEFLTYFNYEAQPDKSGLPSDRFSAERPEGSISTLTIQRTEQRDSAMYRCASSLRTGDNEQFFGPGTRLTVL.

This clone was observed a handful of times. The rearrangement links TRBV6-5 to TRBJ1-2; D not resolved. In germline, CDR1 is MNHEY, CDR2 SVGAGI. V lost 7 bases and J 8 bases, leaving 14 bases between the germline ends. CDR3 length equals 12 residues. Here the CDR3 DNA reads TGTGCCAGCACGCCGGGTCGCTGGGGCTACACCTTC. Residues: CASTPGRWGYTF.

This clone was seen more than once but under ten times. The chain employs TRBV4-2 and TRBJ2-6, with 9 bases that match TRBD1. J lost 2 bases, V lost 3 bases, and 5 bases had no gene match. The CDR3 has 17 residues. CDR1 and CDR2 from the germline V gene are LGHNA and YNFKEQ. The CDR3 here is CASSQRTGATGANVLTF. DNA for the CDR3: TGTGCCAGCAGCCAGCGGACAGGGGCTACTGGGGCCAACGTCCTGACTTTC.

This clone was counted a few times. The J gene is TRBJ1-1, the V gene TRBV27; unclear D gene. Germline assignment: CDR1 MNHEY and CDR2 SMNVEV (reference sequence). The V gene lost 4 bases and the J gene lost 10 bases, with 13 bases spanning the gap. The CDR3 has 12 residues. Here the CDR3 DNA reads TGTGCCAGCAGTTCGGTGGGCACACCAGCTTTCTTT. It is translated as CASSSVGTPAFF.

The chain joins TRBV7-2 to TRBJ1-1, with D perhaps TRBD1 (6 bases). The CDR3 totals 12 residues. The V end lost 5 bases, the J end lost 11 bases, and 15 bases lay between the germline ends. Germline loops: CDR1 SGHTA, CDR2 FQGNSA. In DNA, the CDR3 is TGTGCCAGCAGCCCAGAGGTAGGGGGGGCTTTCTTT. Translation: CASSPEVGGAFF.